This TCR beta chain derives from a study of blood T cell repertoires in COVID-19. Study summary: Samples representing acute and convalescent COVID-19 were sourced from the United States, Italy and Spain. The cDNA or gDNA used as material had been derived from T cells, B-cell-depleted T cells, or PBMCs.

V shed 7 bases, J shed 2 bases, and the junction held 6 bases outside the gene matches. The CDR3 covers 14 residues. The germline gives CDR1 SGHTA, CDR2 FQGNSA. This clone was seen just once. As originally analysed: How many nucleated cells were present was estimated from reference gene primer amplification. Only in-frame clones appear in the TCRdb table, and some are missing; sequencing was by immunoSEQ multiplex PCR. V, J and clone size were drawn from that table, and D and trimming were deduced from the DNA. The sample records some 160,000 clones, around 81% being singletons. The chain employs TRBV7-2 and TRBJ1-2; TRBD1 aligns across 8 bases. The sample consisted of peripheral blood. The clonotype comes from a woman aged 50 to 60 with acute or convalescent COVID-19. The CDR3 spells CASTVTGANYGYTF. The CDR3 DNA follows: TGTGCCAGCACCGTGACAGGGGCAAACTATGGCTACACCTTC.